The 16 T cell receptor beta chains below were found in one sample sequenced in a study of T cell responses to AZD1222 COVID-19 vaccine. TCRdb keeps only in-frame clones here, not all; method: immunoSEQ multiplex PCR. Of tens of thousands of clones in the sample, around 85% are singletons; the top ten hold roughly 6.5%. This material consisted of peripheral blood, taken on day 0 of AZD1222 vaccination. The receptors derive from an adult in good health.

The genes are TRBV7-2 and TRBJ2-4; 8 positions match TRBD1. This CDR3 spans 14 amino acids. Germline lookup yields CDR1 SGHTA and CDR2 FQGNSA. With 3 bases clipped from V and 9 bases from J, the junction kept 7 bases outside the gene matches. The CDR3 bases are TGTGCCAGCAGCTTGCAGGGGGCGTCTGGCATTCAGTACTTC. This sequence encodes CASSLQGASGIQYF.

The rearrangement links TRBV2 to TRBJ1-4, with D uncertain. The CDR3 contains 13 residues. CDR1 and CDR2 from the germline V gene are SNHLY and FYNNEI. The V end was cut by 5 bases, the J end by 4 bases, with 8 bases between. The CDR3 is CASSWARNEKLFF. The CDR3 DNA reads as TGTGCCAGCAGTTGGGCCCGTAATGAAAAACTGTTTTTT.

CDR3 in amino acids: CASSFGGPDQPQHF. The CDR3 DNA follows: TGTGCCAGCAGTTTCGGAGGACCAGATCAGCCCCAGCATTTT. The V gene is TRBV27, the J gene TRBJ1-5; D not certain. The V end lost 3 bases, the J end lost 5 bases, and 11 bases lay between the germline ends. The CDR3 runs 14 residues. Germline CDR1 reads MNHEY; CDR2 reads SMNVEV (reference sequence).

The chain links TRBV12-5 to TRBJ1-1; weak D call: TRBD1 (6 bases). With 5 bases removed from V and 5 bases from J, the gap between germline ends came to 12 bases. In germline, CDR1 is LGHNT, CDR2 FRNRAP. The CDR3 sequence is 13 residues long. Here the CDR3 DNA reads TGTGCTAGTGGTCAGGAGGGGGGGACTGAAGCTTTCTTT. This encodes CASGQEGGTEAFF.

The rearrangement links TRBV7-8 to TRBJ1-2; no definite D call. V gave up 5 bases and J gave up 7 bases, with 14 bases separating them. The CDR3 has 13 residues. The V gene's germline CDR1 is SGHVS and CDR2 FQNEAQ. The CDR3 bases are TGTGCCAGCAGCGCAACTTCGGGGTTTGGCTACACCTTC. It specifies CASSATSGFGYTF.

The chain uses TRBV19 and TRBJ1-5; 7 bases match TRBD1. Germline CDR1 LNHDA, CDR2 SQIVND (reference sequence). This CDR3 region has 14 residues. After removal of 7 bases from V and 3 bases from J, the junction contained 6 bases not matched to a gene. CDR3 nucleotide sequence: TGTGCCAGTACAGAGGGACAGTTCAATCAGCCCCAGCATTTT. Translating gives CASTEGQFNQPQHF.

This chain links TRBV27 with TRBJ1-2, with D possibly TRBD1 on 6 matching bases. This CDR3 has 13 amino acids. Trimming left V 7 bases short and J 5 bases short, with 14 bases between. Germline CDR1 is MNHEY and CDR2 is SMNVEV (reference sequence). In nucleotides, the CDR3 is TGTGCCAGCAAGTTACGGACAGAGTATGGCTACACCTTC. Its translation is CASKLRTEYGYTF.

The chain couples TRBV7-2 to TRBJ1-2; TRBD1 matches at 9 bases. Germline V lookup: CDR1 SGHTA, CDR2 FQGNSA. Trimming removed 6 bases from V and 8 bases from J; junction bases left unmatched: 10. The CDR3 contains 14 residues. CDR3 residues: CASSQDRGSAGYTF. For the CDR3, the DNA is TGTGCCAGCAGTCAAGACAGGGGGTCTGCCGGCTACACCTTC.

V and J are TRBV7-2 and TRBJ2-7; no firm D call. Trimming stripped 0 bases from V and 2 bases from J, with 5 bases between. From germline, CDR1 is SGHTA and CDR2 FQGNSA. This CDR3 spans 13 amino acids. CDR3 amino acids: CASSLAGPYEQYF. CDR3 coding DNA: TGTGCCAGCAGCTTAGCGGGCCCCTACGAGCAGTACTTC.

V gene TRBV5-1 combines with J gene TRBJ1-6; D uncertain. The CDR3 is made up of 16 amino acids. Trimming took 5 bases from V and 0 from J, leaving 12 bases between them. Germline CDR1 SGHRS, CDR2 YFSETQ. DNA of the CDR3: TGCGCCAGCAGGTTCGAAGGGAGCTCCTATAATTCACCCCTCCACTTT. This codes for CASRFEGSSYNSPLHF. The whole variable domain, filled in from reference TRBV5-1 and TRBJ1-6, reads KAGVTQTPRYLIKTRGQQVTLSCSPISGHRSVSWYQQTPGQGLQFLFEYFSETQRNKGNFPGRFSGRQFSNSRSEMNVSTLELGDSALYLCASRFEGSSYNSPLHFGNGTRLTVT.

V usage is TRBV20-1 and J usage is TRBJ2-1; D may be TRBD2 (6 bases). Germline V gene data show CDR1 as DFQATT and CDR2 as SNEGSKA (reference sequence). V lost 3 bases, J lost 6 bases, and 15 bases lay in between. The CDR3 is made up of 14 amino acids. CDR3 region: CSASLGGVANEQFF. CDR3 coding DNA: TGCAGTGCTAGTCTCGGGGGAGTGGCCAATGAGCAGTTCTTC.

This chain joins TRBV18 and TRBJ1-4; 8 bases match TRBD1. V shed 6 bases, J shed 8 bases, and the junction held 11 bases outside the gene matches. This CDR3 contains 15 residues. Germline CDR1 KGHSH, CDR2 LQKENI. CDR3 sequence: CASSPLSRQGEKLFF. The CDR3 DNA reads as TGTGCCAGCTCTCCCCTCTCGAGACAGGGGGAAAAACTGTTTTTT. Using reference TRBV18 and TRBJ1-4 for the parts outside the CDR3, the full variable domain is NAGVMQNPRHLVRRRGQEARLRCSPMKGHSHVYWYRQLPEEGLKFMVYLQKENIIDESGMPKERFSAEFPKEGPSILRIQQVVRGDSAAYFCASSPLSRQGEKLFFGSGTQLSVL.

This rearrangement joins TRBV6-5 to TRBJ1-2, with a weak D call TRBD1 (6 bases). This CDR3 spans 15 amino acids. Germline V lookup: CDR1 MNHEY, CDR2 SVGAGI. V lost 0 bases to trimming and J lost 3 bases, with 11 bases between them. The CDR3 sequence: CASSYSYGGHYGYTF. Here the CDR3 DNA reads TGTGCCAGCAGTTACTCATATGGGGGCCACTATGGCTACACCTTC.

V is TRBV6-5 and J is TRBJ1-2, with D possibly matching TRBD1 (5 bases). The germline V gene encodes CDR1 MNHEY and CDR2 SVGAGI. The CDR3 runs to 15 residues. Trimming pared 2 bases from V and 2 bases from J, leaving 12 bases between. The CDR3 protein is CASSYEGRPNYGYTF. The DNA of the CDR3 is TGTGCCAGCAGTTACGAGGGACGCCCAAACTATGGCTACACCTTC.

The J gene is TRBJ2-7, the V gene TRBV11-2; D not resolved. Germline V gene lookup returns CDR1 SGHAT and CDR2 FQNNGV. Trimming took off 5 bases at V and 6 bases at J, with 8 bases between the two ends. The CDR3 loop spans 11 amino acids. The CDR3 DNA follows: TGTGCCAGCAGCGTTCGGTCCGAGCAGTACTTC. This translates into CASSVRSEQYF.

This chain links TRBV5-5 with TRBJ1-1; a weak D match, TRBD1 (5 bases). This CDR3 spans 17 amino acids. Germline V lookup: CDR1 SGHKS, CDR2 YYEKEE (reference sequence). The ends were cut back, 0 bases at V and 0 bases at J, with 15 bases in the middle. The CDR3 DNA reads TGTGCCAGCAGCTTGGTCGGGAGGGGACCGTTGAACACTGAAGCTTTCTTT. Residues: CASSLVGRGPLNTEAFF.